What follows is one T cell receptor beta chain and its context. What it recognizes is unknown. The data derive from a study of CD4 T cells in relation to SARS-CoV-2 and coronaviruses. TCRdb keeps only in-frame clones here, not all; method: immunoSEQ multiplex PCR. The sample has around 62,000 clones, around 93% seen once. Study observations and caveats: Samples before the pandemic and after infection were not matched within any donor.

Before the COVID-19 pandemic, during about 2010-2018, CD4+ T cells were taken from unexposed donors. Material: naive CD4+ T cells from PBMCs. Subset defined: naive CD4+ T cells isolated by negative enrichment. The receptor was isolated from a human donor in good health.

Here the CDR3 DNA reads TGTGCCAGCAGCTCCCCGGGACAGGAATCCTACGAGCAGTACTTC. Encoded protein: CASSSPGQESYEQYF. This sequence joins TRBV5-4 and TRBJ2-7; 8 nucleotides line up with TRBD1. With V trimmed by 3 bases and J by 1 base, 6 bases remained unmatched. Germline-derived CDR1 and CDR2 are SGHNT and YYREEE (reference sequence). This CDR3 spans 15 amino acids.